This is a list of T cell receptor beta chains from one sample in a study of control samples from healthy donors and cancer patients. The repertoire was sequenced with immunoSEQ multiplex PCR; TCRdb's copy has only in-frame clones and lacks some. The sample has roughly 450,000 clones; roughly 90% are singletons. Sequencing input: PBMCs. Receptor source: a man between 35 and 55 years old with head and neck cancer. Both conserved end residues are part of each CDR3. The order of the fields is V gene, CDR3 protein.

>TRBV6-4
CARPFVEYF
>TRBV27
CASSPGATDTQYF
>TRBV19
CASSRHPGTEAGNTIYF
>TRBV5-6
CASSLGLEYYEQYF
>TRBV3-1/TRBV3-2
CASSQEATANEQFF
>TRBV3-1/TRBV3-2
CASSQAGLAGLSTDTQYF
>TRBV7-3
CASSESSANEQYF
>TRBV6-5
CASSYSRGYEQYF
>TRBV11-2
CASSPSPWGQETQYF
>TRBV29-1
CSARAAGGPDEQYF
>TRBV30
CAWMFPTPSTDTQYF
>TRBV28
CASSLGGTLYF
>TRBV4-3
CASSQDARLSSYEQYF